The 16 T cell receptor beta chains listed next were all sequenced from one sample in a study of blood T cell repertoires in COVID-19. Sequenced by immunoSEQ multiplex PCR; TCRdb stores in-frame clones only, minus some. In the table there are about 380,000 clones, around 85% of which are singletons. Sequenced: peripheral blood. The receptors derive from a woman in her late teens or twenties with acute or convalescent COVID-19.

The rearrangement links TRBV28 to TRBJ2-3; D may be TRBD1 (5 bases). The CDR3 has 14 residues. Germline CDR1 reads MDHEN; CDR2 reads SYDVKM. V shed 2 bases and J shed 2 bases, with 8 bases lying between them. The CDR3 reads CASSLRQYTDTQYF. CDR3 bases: TGTGCCAGCAGTTTACGACAGTACACAGATACGCAGTATTTT. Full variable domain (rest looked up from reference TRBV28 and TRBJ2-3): DVKVTQSSRYLVKRTGEKVFLECVQDMDHENMFWYRQDPGLGLRLIYFSYDVKMKEKGDIPEGYSVSREKKERFSLILESASTNQTSMYLCASSLRQYTDTQYFGPGTRLTVL.

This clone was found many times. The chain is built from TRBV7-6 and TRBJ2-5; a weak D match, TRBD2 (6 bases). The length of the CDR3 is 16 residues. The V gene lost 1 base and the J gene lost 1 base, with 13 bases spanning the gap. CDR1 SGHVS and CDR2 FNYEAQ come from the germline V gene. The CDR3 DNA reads TGTGCCAGCAGCTTAGAGGTAGCGGAGACCCAAGAGACCCAGTACTTC. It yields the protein CASSLEVAETQETQYF. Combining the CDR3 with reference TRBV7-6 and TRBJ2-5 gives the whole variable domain GAGVSQSPRYKVTKRGQDVALRCDPISGHVSLYWYRQALGQGPEFLTYFNYEAQQDKSGLPNDRFSAERPEGSISTLTIQRTEQRDSAMYRCASSLEVAETQETQYFGPGTRLLVL.

For the CDR3, the DNA is TGTGCCAGTAGTACAGACAACACCCGAGGGGAGCTGTTTTTT. Translating it yields CASSTDNTRGELFF. The rearrangement joins TRBV19 to TRBJ2-2; no definite D call. Germline V gives CDR1 LNHDA, CDR2 SQIVND (reference sequence). V lost 4 bases and J lost 8, with 14 bases in between. The CDR3 totals 14 residues.

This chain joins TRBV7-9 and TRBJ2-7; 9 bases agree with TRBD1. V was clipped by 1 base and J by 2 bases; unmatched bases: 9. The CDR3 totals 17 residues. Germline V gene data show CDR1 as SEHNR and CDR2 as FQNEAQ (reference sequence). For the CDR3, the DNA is TGTGCCAGCAGCTTAGACCCGGGACAGGGTTCCCCCTACGAGCAGTACTTC. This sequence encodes CASSLDPGQGSPYEQYF.

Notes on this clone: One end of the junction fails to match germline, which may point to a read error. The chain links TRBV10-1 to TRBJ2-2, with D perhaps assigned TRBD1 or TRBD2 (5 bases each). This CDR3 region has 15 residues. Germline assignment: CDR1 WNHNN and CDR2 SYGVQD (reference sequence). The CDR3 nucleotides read TGCGCCAGCAATGAGCGGACACTCGCCACCGGGGAGCTGTTTTTT. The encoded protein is CASNERTLATGELFF.

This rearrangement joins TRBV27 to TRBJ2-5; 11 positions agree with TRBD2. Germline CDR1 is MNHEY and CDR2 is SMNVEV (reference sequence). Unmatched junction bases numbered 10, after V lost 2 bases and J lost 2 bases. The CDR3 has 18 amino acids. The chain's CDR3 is CASSLQASGGPDQETQYF. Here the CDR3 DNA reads TGTGCCAGCAGTTTACAGGCTAGCGGGGGGCCGGATCAAGAGACCCAGTACTTC.

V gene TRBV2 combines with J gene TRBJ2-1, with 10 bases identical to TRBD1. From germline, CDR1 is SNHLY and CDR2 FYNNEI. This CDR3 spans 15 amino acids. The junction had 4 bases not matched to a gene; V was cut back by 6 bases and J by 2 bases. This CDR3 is CASRIGQGAYNEQFF. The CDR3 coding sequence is TGTGCCAGCAGGATCGGACAGGGGGCCTACAATGAGCAGTTCTTC.

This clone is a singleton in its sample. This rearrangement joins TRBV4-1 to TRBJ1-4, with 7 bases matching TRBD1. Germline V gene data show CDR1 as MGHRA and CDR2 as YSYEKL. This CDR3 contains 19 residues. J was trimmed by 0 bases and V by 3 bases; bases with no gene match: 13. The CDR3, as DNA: TGCGCCAGCAGCCAGCCGGGACAGCGACCCGGTGCAACTAATGAAAAACTGTTTTTT. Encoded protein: CASSQPGQRPGATNEKLFF.

CDR3 in amino acids: CASSSGNTGELFF. CDR3 in DNA: TGCGCCAGCAGTAGCGGGAACACCGGGGAGCTGTTTTTT. This chain connects TRBV10-2 to TRBJ2-2; the D gene is possibly TRBD2 (5 bases). The CDR3 runs to 13 residues. CDR1 and CDR2 from the germline V gene are WSHSY and SAAADI. The V and J ends lost 5 bases and 1 base respectively, with 5 bases between them.

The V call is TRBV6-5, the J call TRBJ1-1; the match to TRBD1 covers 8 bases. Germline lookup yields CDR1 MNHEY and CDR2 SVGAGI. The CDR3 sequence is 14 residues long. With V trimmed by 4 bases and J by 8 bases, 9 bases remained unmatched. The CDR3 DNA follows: TGTGCCAGCAGTTTACAGGGGGGTTATTTGGAAGCTTTCTTT. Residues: CASSLQGGYLEAFF.

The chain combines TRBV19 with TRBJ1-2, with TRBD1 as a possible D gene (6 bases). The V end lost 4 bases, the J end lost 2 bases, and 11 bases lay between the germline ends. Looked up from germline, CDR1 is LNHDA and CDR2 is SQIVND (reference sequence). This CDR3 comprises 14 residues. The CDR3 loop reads CASSTPGQNYGYTF. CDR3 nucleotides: TGTGCCAGTAGTACCCCGGGACAAAACTATGGCTACACCTTC. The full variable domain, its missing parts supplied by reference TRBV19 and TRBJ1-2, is DGGITQSPKYLFRKEGQNVTLSCEQNLNHDAMYWYRQDPGQGLRLIYYSQIVNDFQKGDIAEGYSVSREKKESFPLTVTSAQKNPTAFYLCASSTPGQNYGYTFGSGTRLTVV.

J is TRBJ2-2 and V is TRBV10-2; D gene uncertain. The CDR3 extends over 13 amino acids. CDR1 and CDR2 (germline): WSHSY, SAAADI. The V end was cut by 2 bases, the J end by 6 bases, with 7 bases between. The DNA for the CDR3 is TGCGCCAGCAGTGAGGGCATTTCCGGGGAGCTGTTTTTT. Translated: CASSEGISGELFF.

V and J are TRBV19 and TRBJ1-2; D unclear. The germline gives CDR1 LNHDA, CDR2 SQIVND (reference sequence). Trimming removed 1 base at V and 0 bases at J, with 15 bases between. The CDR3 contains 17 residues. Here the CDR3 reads CASSIASGSLANYGYTF. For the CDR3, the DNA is TGTGCCAGTAGTATAGCTAGTGGCAGTCTCGCTAACTATGGCTACACCTTC.

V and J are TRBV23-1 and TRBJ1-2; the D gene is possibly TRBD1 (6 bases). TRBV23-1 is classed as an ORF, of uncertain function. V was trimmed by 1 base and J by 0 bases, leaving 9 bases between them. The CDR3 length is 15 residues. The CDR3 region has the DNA TGCGCCAGCAGTCAATGCGGACAGTCTAACTATGGCTACACCTTC. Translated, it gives CASSQCGQSNYGYTF.

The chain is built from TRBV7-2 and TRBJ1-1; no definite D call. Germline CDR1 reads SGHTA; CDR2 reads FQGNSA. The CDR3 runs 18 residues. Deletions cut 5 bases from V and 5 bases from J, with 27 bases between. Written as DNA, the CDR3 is TGTGCCAGCAGCCCGTTATGGTCCTCAGGATGGGAGGCTACTGAAGCTTTCTTT. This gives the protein CASSPLWSSGWEATEAFF.

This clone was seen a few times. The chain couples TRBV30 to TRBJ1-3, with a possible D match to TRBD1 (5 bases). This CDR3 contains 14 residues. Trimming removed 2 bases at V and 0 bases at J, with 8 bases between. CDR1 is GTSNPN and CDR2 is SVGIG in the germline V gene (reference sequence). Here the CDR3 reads CAWSPDSSGNTIYF. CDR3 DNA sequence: TGTGCCTGGAGTCCTGACAGCTCTGGAAACACCATATATTTT.